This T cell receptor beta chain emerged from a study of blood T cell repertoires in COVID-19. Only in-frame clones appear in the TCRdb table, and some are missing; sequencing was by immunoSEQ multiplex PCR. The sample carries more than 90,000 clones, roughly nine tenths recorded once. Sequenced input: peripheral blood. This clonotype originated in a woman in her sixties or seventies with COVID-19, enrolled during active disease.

The CDR3 region has the DNA TGTGCCAGCAGTTACTCGTTTATCAGGGACACTGAAGCTTTCTTT. This encodes CASSYSFIRDTEAFF. This chain uses TRBV6-5 with TRBJ1-1; D is perhaps TRBD1 (5 bases). The CDR3 sequence is 15 residues long. Germline values: CDR1 MNHEY, CDR2 SVGAGI. Trimming left V 0 bases short and J 3 bases short, with 11 bases between.